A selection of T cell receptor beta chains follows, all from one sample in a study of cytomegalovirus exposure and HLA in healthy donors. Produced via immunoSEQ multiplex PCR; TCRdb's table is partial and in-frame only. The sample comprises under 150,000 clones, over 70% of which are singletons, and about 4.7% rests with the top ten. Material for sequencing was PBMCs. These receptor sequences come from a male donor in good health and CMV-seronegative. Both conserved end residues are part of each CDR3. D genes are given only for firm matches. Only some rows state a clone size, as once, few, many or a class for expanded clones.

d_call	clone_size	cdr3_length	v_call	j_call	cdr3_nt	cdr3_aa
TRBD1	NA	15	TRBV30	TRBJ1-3	TGTGCCTGGAGTGTCGGTGGGACAGGCGGAAACACCATATATTTT	CAWSVGGTGGNTIYF
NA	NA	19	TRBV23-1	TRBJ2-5	TGCGCCAGCAGTCAATCAGGCTCCAGGGGCCCTAAAAACCAAGAGACCCAGTACTTC	CASSQSGSRGPKNQETQYF
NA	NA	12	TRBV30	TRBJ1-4	TGTGCCTGGAATGATGGCGGGGAAAAACTGTTTTTT	CAWNDGGEKLFF
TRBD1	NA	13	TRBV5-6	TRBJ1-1	TGTGCCAGCAGCGGACAGGGAGGGACTGAAGCTTTCTTT	CASSGQGGTEAFF
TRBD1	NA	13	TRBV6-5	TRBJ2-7	TGTGCCAGCAGGGGACAGGGATTCAAAGAGCAGTACTTC	CASRGQGFKEQYF
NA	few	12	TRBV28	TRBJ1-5	TGTGCCAGCAGTCTACAGGGTAGGCCCCAGCATTTT	CASSLQGRPQHF
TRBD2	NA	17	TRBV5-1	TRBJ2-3	TGCGCCAGCAGCGGGGGGACGACTAGCGGGGATCTAGATACGCAGTATTTT	CASSGGTTSGDLDTQYF
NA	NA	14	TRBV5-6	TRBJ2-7	TGTGCCAGCAGCTTCGTGGGGTCGGGGTACGAGCAGTACTTC	CASSFVGSGYEQYF
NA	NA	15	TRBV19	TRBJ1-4	TGTGCCAGTAGTCTCCCGGTCCGAAGTAATGAAAAACTGTTTTTT	CASSLPVRSNEKLFF
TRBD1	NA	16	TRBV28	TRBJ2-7	TGTGCCAGCAGTTCATCCGGGACAGGGACCCCCTACGAGCAGTACTTC	CASSSSGTGTPYEQYF
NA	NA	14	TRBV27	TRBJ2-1	TGTGCCAGCAGTCTGTCAGTTGCCTACAATGAGCAGTTCTTC	CASSLSVAYNEQFF
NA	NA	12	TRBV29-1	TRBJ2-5	TGCAGCGCCCGGACAGTTGGGGAGACCCAGTACTTC	CSARTVGETQYF
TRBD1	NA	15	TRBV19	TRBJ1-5	TGTGCCAGTAGGAACGACAGGGGGGAAGGTCAGCCCCAGCATTTT	CASRNDRGEGQPQHF
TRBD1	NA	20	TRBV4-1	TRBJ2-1	TGCGCCAGCAGCCAGCTACAACCCCCCGGGACAGGGGTGCTAAGGAATGAGCAGTTCTTC	CASSQLQPPGTGVLRNEQFF
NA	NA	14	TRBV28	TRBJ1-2	TGTGCCAGCAGTTATGGACTTGGTCACTATGGCTACACCTTC	CASSYGLGHYGYTF
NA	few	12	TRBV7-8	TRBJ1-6	TGTGCCAGCAGCTTGTTCGATTCACCCCTCCACTTT	CASSLFDSPLHF
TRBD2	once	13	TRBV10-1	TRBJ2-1	TGCGCCAGCAGTGGCGGGGGGGGTAGTCGGCAGTTCTTC	CASSGGGGSRQFF
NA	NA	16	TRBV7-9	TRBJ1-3	TGTGCCAGCAGCTTGGGACATCCTTTCTCTGGAAACACCATATATTTT	CASSLGHPFSGNTIYF
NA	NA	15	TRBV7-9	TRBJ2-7	TGTCCCAGCACCCCCCCCGCCGTATTCGGCTACGAGCAGTACTTC	CPSTPPAVFGYEQYF
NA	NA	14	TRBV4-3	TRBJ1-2	TGCGCCAGCAGCCGGGCAGCCTCAAACTATGGCTACACCTTC	CASSRAASNYGYTF
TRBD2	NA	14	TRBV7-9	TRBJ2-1	TGTGCCAGCAGCCAAGGGACTAGCGGGGCCGAGCAGTTCTTC	CASSQGTSGAEQFF
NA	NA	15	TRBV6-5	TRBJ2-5	TGTGCCAGCAGTTCCTGGGGCGGGGTTCAAGAGACCCAGTACTTC	CASSSWGGVQETQYF